This passage covers 30 T cell receptor beta chains from one sample sequenced in a study of spatial heterogeneity in lung cancer. Findings and limits, study-wide: How many expanded intratumoral alpha and beta TCRs were present tracked the tumor mutation count, which was a count of nonsynonymous mutations.

Using its own MiXCR run on the 5' RACE reads, TCRdb lists one record per CDR3 protein. The sample shows around 12,000 distinct CDR3 sequences, about 3.2% of them seen only once. The time point here: sample taken at primary tumor resection. No antigens are known for them. This specimen consisted of lung tumor tissue, obtained at surgery. These receptors were collected from a male donor with early-stage non-small cell lung cancer.

This clonotype came up many times. The chain has TRBV18 and TRBJ1-3; D is uncertain. The length of the CDR3 is 17 residues. Germline CDR1 reads KGHSH; CDR2 reads LQKENI. Trimming took off 2 bases at V and 0 bases at J, with 14 bases between the two ends. The CDR3 loop is CASSPDFAGYSGNTIYF. DNA for the CDR3: TGTGCCAGCTCACCAGATTTTGCGGGCTACTCTGGAAACACCATATATTTT.

In its sample, this clonotype was seen many times. J is TRBJ2-3 and V is TRBV3-1; 8 bases align to TRBD2. V lost 4 bases to trimming and J lost 3 bases; unmatched junction nucleotides: 9. The CDR3 loop spans 16 amino acids. Germline CDR1 is LGHDT and CDR2 is YNNKEL (reference sequence). CDR3 protein: CASSPSPGGRTDTQYF. In DNA form, the CDR3 reads TGTGCCAGCAGCCCATCCCCGGGGGGGCGAACAGATACGCAGTATTTT.

This clonotype was counted ten times or more. The chain has TRBV20-1 and TRBJ2-1, with no clear D. The length of the CDR3 is 14 residues. Germline values: CDR1 DFQATT, CDR2 SNEGSKA (reference sequence). V was shortened by 0 bases and J by 6 bases, with 12 bases between the two germline ends. The CDR3 loop is CSARDRSGFNEQFF. The CDR3 DNA reads TGCAGTGCTAGAGATCGATCCGGGTTCAATGAGCAGTTCTTC.

In this sample, this clonotype turned up many times. This CDR3 reads CASSRLAGGQQYF. In nucleotides, the CDR3 is TGTGCCAGCAGTCGACTAGCGGGGGGGCAGCAGTACTTC. The chain is built from TRBV13 and TRBJ2-7; 14 bases align to TRBD2. The CDR3 covers 13 residues. Germline values: CDR1 PRHDT, CDR2 FYEKMQ (reference sequence). Trimming removed 6 bases from V and 8 bases from J; junction bases left unmatched: 3.

In its sample, this clonotype was seen many times. V is TRBV10-2 and J is TRBJ2-6; 10 nucleotides align to TRBD1. V trimming: 4 bases; J trimming: 0 bases; junction bases outside the gene matches: 3. Germline values: CDR1 WSHSY, CDR2 SAAADI. The CDR3 is 17 amino acids. The CDR3 DNA reads TGCGCCAGCAGTGGGGGACAGGGGAGCTCTGGGGCCAACGTCCTGACTTTC. This codes for CASSGGQGSSGANVLTF.

This clonotype is medium-sized. The chain employs TRBV12-3 or TRBV12-4 and TRBJ1-5; D remains ambiguous. CDR3 length: 13 residues. Trimming took 1 base from V and 5 from J, leaving 6 bases between them. This chain's CDR3 is CASSLGRDQPQHF. The CDR3 nucleotides are TGTGCCAGCAGTTTAGGCAGAGATCAGCCCCAGCATTTT.

Ten or more counts support this clonotype. J is TRBJ2-5 and V is TRBV5-1; D may correspond to TRBD1 or TRBD2 (6 bases each). Germline-derived CDR1 and CDR2 are SGHRS and YFSETQ. Trimming cost V 7 bases and J 2 bases, with 18 bases left between them. This CDR3 comprises 15 residues. The chain's CDR3 is CASLEGGFGQETQYF. CDR3 coding DNA: TGCGCCAGCCTCGAGGGGGGCTTTGGGCAAGAGACCCAGTACTTC.

This clonotype is labeled medium-sized. The CDR3 region is CASSQVSGARDTQYF. In DNA form, the CDR3 reads TGTGCCAGCAGCCAAGTATCCGGGGCGCGAGATACGCAGTATTTT. The chain joins TRBV3-1 to TRBJ2-3; perhaps D is TRBD1 or TRBD2 (5 bases each). This CDR3 has 15 amino acids. V was pared by 1 base and J by 5 bases, with 13 bases between. Germline values: CDR1 LGHDT, CDR2 YNNKEL (reference sequence).

This clonotype has at least ten counts. V gene TRBV7-2 combines with J gene TRBJ2-5; tentatively, D is TRBD2 (6 bases). The CDR3 has 15 amino acids. Germline CDR1 and CDR2: SGHTA and FQGNSA. Trimming took off 5 bases at V and 4 bases at J, with 17 bases between the two ends. CDR3 residues: CASSPGLYVTETQYF. The CDR3 coding sequence is TGTGCCAGCAGCCCCGGACTATACGTTACAGAGACCCAGTACTTC. Together with reference TRBV7-2 and TRBJ2-5, the CDR3 gives the full variable domain: GAGVSQSPSNKVTEKGKDVELRCDPISGHTALYWYRQSLGQGLEFLIYFQGNSAPDKSGLPSDRFSAERTGGSVSTLTIQRTQQEDSAVYLCASSPGLYVTETQYFGPGTRLLVL.

This clonotype was observed at least ten times. In DNA, the CDR3 is TGCGCCAGCAGCCGCCTAACGGGGGCAACGGAGACCCAGTACTTC. This gives the protein CASSRLTGATETQYF. V usage is TRBV5-1 and J usage is TRBJ2-5; D possibly uses TRBD1 or TRBD2 (6 bases each). This CDR3 has 15 amino acids. Germline V CDR1 and CDR2: SGHRS, YFSETQ. V was cut by 4 bases and J by 5 bases, with 18 bases left in between. Combining the CDR3 with reference TRBV5-1 and TRBJ2-5 gives the whole variable domain KAGVTQTPRYLIKTRGQQVTLSCSPISGHRSVSWYQQTPGQGLQFLFEYFSETQRNKGNFPGRFSGRQFSNSRSEMNVSTLELGDSALYLCASSRLTGATETQYFGPGTRLLVL.

By frequency in the sample, this clonotype is medium-sized. CDR3 protein: CASSLSAGSVDTQYF. CDR3 DNA sequence: TGTGCCAGCAGTTTATCAGCGGGGTCGGTAGATACGCAGTATTTT. The chain joins TRBV28 to TRBJ2-3; 7 bases map to TRBD2. CDR3 size: 15 residues. V shed 1 base and J 5 bases; nucleotides not matched to a gene: 6. Germline CDR1 reads MDHEN; CDR2 reads SYDVKM.

By share, this clonotype counts as medium-sized. CDR3 sequence (DNA): TGTGCCAGCACCCCCCGTGTGGGGATGGAGACCCAGTACTTC. This translates into CASTPRVGMETQYF. This chain connects TRBV12-3 or TRBV12-4 to TRBJ2-5; D gene ambiguous. The CDR3 has 14 residues. Trimming removed 7 bases from V and 5 bases from J, with 17 bases in between.

This clonotype was counted at least ten times. This chain links TRBV18 with TRBJ2-6, with D possibly matching TRBD1 (7 bases). The CDR3 loop spans 17 amino acids. Trimming cost V 8 bases and J 4 bases, with 21 bases left between them. Per the germline V gene, CDR1 is KGHSH and CDR2 is LQKENI. The CDR3 sequence: CASHQTGGGTGANVLTF. CDR3 sequence (DNA): TGTGCCAGCCACCAGACAGGAGGGGGCACCGGGGCCAACGTCCTGACTTTC.

In its sample, this clonotype was seen a few times. The DNA for the CDR3 is TGTGCCAGCAGCTTTGCTGCTTCAGATACGCAGTATTTT. As protein: CASSFAASDTQYF. The rearrangement links TRBV7-9 to TRBJ2-3; D gene ambiguous. Germline V lookup: CDR1 SEHNR, CDR2 FQNEAQ (reference sequence). The CDR3 has 13 residues. Deletions cut 3 bases from V and 4 bases from J, with 8 bases between.

This clonotype was found a few times. The CDR3: CASSLAAIRGGRTDTQYF. The CDR3 bases are TGTGCCAGCAGCTTAGCGGCTATTCGAGGGGGTCGCACAGATACGCAGTATTTT. The gene calls are TRBV7-9 and TRBJ2-3; the D gene is possibly TRBD1 (6 bases). V was pared by 0 bases and J by 1 base, with 17 bases between. CDR1 is SEHNR and CDR2 is FQNEAQ in the germline V gene (reference sequence). The CDR3 extends over 18 amino acids.

This clonotype was observed a handful of times. The chain employs TRBV11-3 and TRBJ2-1, with D possibly matching TRBD2 (5 bases). The CDR3 length is 13 residues. V was shortened by 5 bases and J by 6 bases, with 11 bases between the two germline ends. Germline CDR1 reads SGHNT; CDR2 reads YENEEA. In nucleotides, the CDR3 is TGTGCCAGCAGCGGGAGTGGGGTCAATGAGCAGTTCTTC. Its translation: CASSGSGVNEQFF.

This clonotype has at least ten counts. The V gene is TRBV6-6, the J gene TRBJ1-6; tentatively, D is TRBD1 (6 bases). Germline values: CDR1 MNHNY, CDR2 SVGAGI (reference sequence). The CDR3 runs 16 residues. V lost 6 bases and J lost 7, with 19 bases in between. As DNA, the CDR3 is TGTGCCAGCAGCCAGACTGGGGGCTTCGGGAATTCACCCCTCCACTTT. As protein: CASSQTGGFGNSPLHF.

This clonotype was picked up many times. This chain connects TRBV5-4 to TRBJ2-3; D ambiguous. This CDR3 contains 14 residues. The V gene's germline CDR1 is SGHNT and CDR2 YYREEE (reference sequence). Trimming removed 1 base from V and 2 bases from J, with 8 bases in between. The CDR3 DNA reads as TGTGCCAGCAGCTTGTATGGTTACACAGATACGCAGTATTTT. This translates into CASSLYGYTDTQYF.

This clonotype was found many times. The chain combines TRBV5-4 with TRBJ2-6; 11 nucleotides match TRBD2. CDR1 and CDR2 from the germline V gene are SGHNT and YYREEE (reference sequence). CDR3 length: 17 amino acids. Germline trimming cut 10 bases from V and 0 bases from J; bases unmatched to any gene: 9. For the CDR3, the DNA is TGTGCCCCCCCTACTAGCGGGAGAAGCTCTGGGGCCAACGTCCTGACTTTC. It codes for CAPPTSGRSSGANVLTF.

This clonotype showed up many times. This rearrangement joins TRBV24-1 to TRBJ2-1; 7 positions match TRBD2. Trimming cost V 3 bases and J 0 bases; bases outside gene matches: 4. Per the germline V gene, CDR1 is KGHDR and CDR2 is SFDVKD. This CDR3 has 16 residues. In DNA form, the CDR3 reads TGTGCCACCAGTGATGCTTCGGGGGGCTCCTACAATGAGCAGTTCTTC. It codes for CATSDASGGSYNEQFF.

At least ten counts were recorded for this clonotype. This chain connects TRBV4-2 to TRBJ1-5; no clear D gene. Germline V gives CDR1 LGHNA, CDR2 YNFKEQ. Trimming shortened V by 4 bases and J by 0 bases, and 13 bases separated the two germline ends. The CDR3 has 16 residues. DNA for the CDR3: TGTGCCAGCAGCCTAAATCCAGGTCATAGCAATCAGCCCCAGCATTTT. It is translated as CASSLNPGHSNQPQHF.

This clonotype has a count of ten or more. This chain joins TRBV3-1 and TRBJ2-3, with D hard to call. The V end was cut by 6 bases, the J end by 2 bases, with 12 bases between. From germline, CDR1 is LGHDT and CDR2 YNNKEL (reference sequence). This CDR3 region has 14 residues. In DNA form, the CDR3 reads TGTGCCAGCAGGGAACGTCAGGCCACAGATACGCAGTATTTT. Residues: CASRERQATDTQYF.

This clonotype was picked up many times. The chain combines TRBV5-5 with TRBJ2-3; 7 nucleotides match TRBD1. Looked up from germline, CDR1 is SGHKS and CDR2 is YYEKEE (reference sequence). CDR3 length: 14 amino acids. With 0 bases clipped from V and 4 bases from J, the junction kept 2 bases outside the gene matches. CDR3 DNA sequence: TGTGCCAGCAGCTTGGAGGGGGCTGCAGATACGCAGTATTTT. Translated, it gives CASSLEGAADTQYF. The variable domain in full, with the rest retrieved from reference TRBV5-5 and TRBJ2-3, is DAGVTQSPTHLIKTRGQQVTLRCSPISGHKSVSWYQQVLGQGPQFIFQYYEKEERGRGNFPDRFSARQFPNYSSELNVNALLLGDSALYLCASSLEGAADTQYFGPGTRLTVL.

V usage is TRBV6-5 and J usage is TRBJ2-2, with D perhaps being TRBD1 or TRBD2 (6 bases each). There are 17 residues in the CDR3. In germline, CDR1 is MNHEY, CDR2 SVGAGI. V was clipped by 4 bases and J by 4 bases, with 19 bases between them. The CDR3 protein is CASSSLGERGRTGELFF. The CDR3 coding sequence is TGTGCCAGCAGTTCACTGGGGGAACGGGGGCGCACCGGGGAGCTGTTTTTT.

Only a few counts were recorded for this clonotype. The genes are TRBV4-1 and TRBJ2-6, with 10 bases lining up with TRBD1. V gave up 5 bases and J gave up 1 base; unmatched junction bases: 11. The CDR3 totals 19 residues. Per germline, CDR1 MGHRA and CDR2 YSYEKL. CDR3 loop: CASSFLAGTGVSGANVLTF. The CDR3, as DNA: TGCGCCAGCAGCTTCTTAGCCGGGACAGGGGTATCTGGGGCCAACGTCCTGACTTTC.

This clonotype was observed many times. The chain uses TRBV20-1 and TRBJ1-2, with 7 nucleotides matching TRBD1. The V gene's germline CDR1 is DFQATT and CDR2 SNEGSKA (reference sequence). This CDR3 region has 15 residues. The junction had 8 bases not matched to a gene; V was cut back by 0 bases and J by 4 bases. The CDR3 here is CSARDNRGAVYGYTF. The CDR3 DNA follows: TGCAGTGCTAGAGATAACAGGGGCGCCGTCTATGGCTACACCTTC.

V usage is TRBV19 and J usage is TRBJ1-1, with D hard to call. The V end lost 3 bases, the J end lost 3 bases, and 8 bases lay between the germline ends. This CDR3 has 13 amino acids. Germline V gene sequence: CDR1 LNHDA, CDR2 SQIVND (reference sequence). DNA for the CDR3: TGTGCCAGTAGTATCGCGGGGTACACTGAAGCTTTCTTT. It translates to CASSIAGYTEAFF.

This clonotype was seen ten or more times. The chain uses TRBV6-6 and TRBJ1-5, with 7 bases lining up with TRBD1. Per the germline V gene, CDR1 is MNHNY and CDR2 is SVGAGI (reference sequence). CDR3 length: 16 amino acids. V dropped 3 bases and J dropped 0; count of bases not matched to a gene: 5. CDR3 residues: CASSYGTVYSNQPQHF. CDR3 sequence (DNA): TGTGCCAGCAGTTATGGGACAGTGTATAGCAATCAGCCCCAGCATTTT.

This clonotype was observed many times. The V call is TRBV7-2, the J call TRBJ1-1; D remains unclear. Per germline, CDR1 SGHTA and CDR2 FQGNSA. V dropped 1 base and J dropped 2 bases, with 11 bases sitting between them. The CDR3 is 15 amino acids. The CDR3 coding sequence is TGTGCCAGCAGCTTAGTAAAGGGAACAAACACTGAAGCTTTCTTT. Its translation is CASSLVKGTNTEAFF.

This clonotype was recorded at least ten times. For the CDR3, the DNA is TGTGCCAGCAGCCGTCGCGAGGGGTCCGCCTACGAGCAGTACTTC. Amino acid sequence: CASSRREGSAYEQYF. The chain carries TRBV28 and TRBJ2-7; possibly TRBD1 or TRBD2 for D (5 bases each). This CDR3 has 15 amino acids. The germline V and J ends were trimmed by 6 bases and 2 bases, with 17 bases remaining between them. Germline CDR1 and CDR2: MDHEN and SYDVKM. Looking up the rest from reference TRBV28 and TRBJ2-7 gives the full variable domain: DVKVTQSSRYLVKRTGEKVFLECVQDMDHENMFWYRQDPGLGLRLIYFSYDVKMKEKGDIPEGYSVSREKKERFSLILESASTNQTSMYLCASSRREGSAYEQYFGPGTRLTVT.